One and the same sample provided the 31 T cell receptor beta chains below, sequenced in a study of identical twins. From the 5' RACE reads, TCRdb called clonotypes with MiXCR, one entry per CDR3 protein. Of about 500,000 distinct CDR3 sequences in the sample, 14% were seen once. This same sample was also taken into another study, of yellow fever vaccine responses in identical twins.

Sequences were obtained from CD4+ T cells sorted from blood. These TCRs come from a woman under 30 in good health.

CDR3 DNA: TGTGCCAGCAGCGAAGGGGGGTATTCCTACAATGAGCAGTTCTTC. It is translated as CASSEGGYSYNEQFF. The genes are TRBV9 and TRBJ2-1; either TRBD1 or TRBD2 may fit D (6 bases each). CDR3 length: 15 residues. V lost 3 bases, J lost 1 base, and 11 bases lay in between. The germline gives CDR1 SGDLS, CDR2 YYNGEE.

The DNA of the CDR3 is TGTGCCAGCAGCTTGGGGACCCAGCCTAGCACAGATACGCAGTATTTT. Translating it yields CASSLGTQPSTDTQYF. The chain employs TRBV5-6 and TRBJ2-3; no clear D. Per germline, CDR1 SGHDT and CDR2 YYEEEE. This CDR3 comprises 16 residues. Trimming took 0 bases from V and 0 from J, leaving 11 bases between them.

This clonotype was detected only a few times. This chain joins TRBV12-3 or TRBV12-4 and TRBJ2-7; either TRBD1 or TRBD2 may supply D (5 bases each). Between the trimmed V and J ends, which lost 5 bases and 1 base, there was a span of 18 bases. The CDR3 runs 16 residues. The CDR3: CASSPGTGTWSYEQYF. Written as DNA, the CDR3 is TGTGCCAGCAGTCCCGGCACCGGGACCTGGTCCTACGAGCAGTACTTC.

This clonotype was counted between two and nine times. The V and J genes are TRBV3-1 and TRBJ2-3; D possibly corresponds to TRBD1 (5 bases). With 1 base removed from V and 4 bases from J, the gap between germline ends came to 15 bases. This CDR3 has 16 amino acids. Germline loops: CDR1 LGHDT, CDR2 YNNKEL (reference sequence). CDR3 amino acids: CASSQAGQGLADTQYF. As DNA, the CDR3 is TGTGCCAGCAGCCAAGCAGGTCAGGGCTTGGCAGATACGCAGTATTTT.

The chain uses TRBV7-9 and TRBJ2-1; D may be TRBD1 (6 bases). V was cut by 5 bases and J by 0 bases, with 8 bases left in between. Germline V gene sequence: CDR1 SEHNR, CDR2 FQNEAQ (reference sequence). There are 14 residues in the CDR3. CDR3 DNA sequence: TGTGCCAGCAGCCACAGGGCCTCCTACAATGAGCAGTTCTTC. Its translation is CASSHRASYNEQFF.

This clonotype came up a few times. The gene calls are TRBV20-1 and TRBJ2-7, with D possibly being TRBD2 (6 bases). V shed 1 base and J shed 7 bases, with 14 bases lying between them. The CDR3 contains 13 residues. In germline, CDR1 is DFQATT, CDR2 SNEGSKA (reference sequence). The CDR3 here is CSARVRGLGEQYF. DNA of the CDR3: TGCAGTGCTAGAGTTCGGGGACTGGGAGAGCAGTACTTC.

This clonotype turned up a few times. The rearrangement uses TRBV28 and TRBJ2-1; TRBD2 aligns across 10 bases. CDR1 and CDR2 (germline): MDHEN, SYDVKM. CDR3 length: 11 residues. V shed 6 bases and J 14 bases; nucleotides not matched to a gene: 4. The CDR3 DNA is TGTGCCAGCAGACCCGGGACTAGCGAGTTCTTC. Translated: CASRPGTSEFF. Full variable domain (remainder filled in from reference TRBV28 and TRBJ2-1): DVKVTQSSRYLVKRTGEKVFLECVQDMDHENMFWYRQDPGLGLRLIYFSYDVKMKEKGDIPEGYSVSREKKERFSLILESASTNQTSMYLCASRPGTSEFFGPGTRLTVL.

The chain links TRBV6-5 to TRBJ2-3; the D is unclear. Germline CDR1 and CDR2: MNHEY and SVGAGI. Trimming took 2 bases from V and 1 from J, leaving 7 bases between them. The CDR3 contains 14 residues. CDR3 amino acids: CASSYVTGTDTQYF. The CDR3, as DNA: TGTGCCAGCAGTTACGTCACGGGCACAGATACGCAGTATTTT.

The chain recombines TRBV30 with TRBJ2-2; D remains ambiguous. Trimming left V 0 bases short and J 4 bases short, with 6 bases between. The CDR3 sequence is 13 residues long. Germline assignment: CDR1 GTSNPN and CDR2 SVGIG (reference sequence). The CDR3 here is CAWSVQSTGELFF. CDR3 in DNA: TGTGCCTGGAGTGTACAAAGCACCGGGGAGCTGTTTTTT.

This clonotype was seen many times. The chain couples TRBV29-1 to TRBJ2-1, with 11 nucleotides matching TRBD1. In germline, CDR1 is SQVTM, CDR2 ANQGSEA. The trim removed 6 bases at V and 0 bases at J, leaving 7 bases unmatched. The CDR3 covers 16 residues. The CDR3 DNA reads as TGCAGCGTACAAACCGGGACAGGGGGCTCCTACAATGAGCAGTTCTTC. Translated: CSVQTGTGGSYNEQFF.

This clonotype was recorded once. The CDR3 nucleotides are TGTGCCAGCAGAACCGGGACTAGCGGCCACTACGAGCAGTACTTC. Amino acids: CASRTGTSGHYEQYF. The chain employs TRBV28 and TRBJ2-7; 11 bases are a match to TRBD2. The CDR3 totals 15 residues. Per the germline V gene, CDR1 is MDHEN and CDR2 is SYDVKM. The V gene end was trimmed by 6 bases and the J gene end by 3 bases; junction bases not matched to a gene: 7.

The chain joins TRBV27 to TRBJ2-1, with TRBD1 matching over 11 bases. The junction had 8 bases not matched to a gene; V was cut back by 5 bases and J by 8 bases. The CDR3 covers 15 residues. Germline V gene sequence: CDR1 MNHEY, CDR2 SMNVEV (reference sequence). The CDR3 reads CASSKRTGGRDEQFF. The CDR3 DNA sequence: TGTGCCAGCAGTAAGAGGACAGGGGGCAGGGATGAGCAGTTCTTC.

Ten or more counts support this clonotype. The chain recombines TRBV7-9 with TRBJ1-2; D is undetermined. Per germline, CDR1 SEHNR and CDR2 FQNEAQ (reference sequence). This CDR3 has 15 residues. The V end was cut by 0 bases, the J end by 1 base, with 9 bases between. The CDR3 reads CASSLARQSNYGYTF. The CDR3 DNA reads TGTGCCAGCAGCTTAGCGCGGCAGAGTAACTATGGCTACACCTTC.

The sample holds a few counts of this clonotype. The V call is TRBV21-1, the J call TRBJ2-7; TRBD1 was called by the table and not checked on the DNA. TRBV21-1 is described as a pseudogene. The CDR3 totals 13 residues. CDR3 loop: CASSNGRSYEQYF. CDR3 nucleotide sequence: TGTGCCAGCAGCAACGGGCGCAGCTACGAGCAGTACTTC.

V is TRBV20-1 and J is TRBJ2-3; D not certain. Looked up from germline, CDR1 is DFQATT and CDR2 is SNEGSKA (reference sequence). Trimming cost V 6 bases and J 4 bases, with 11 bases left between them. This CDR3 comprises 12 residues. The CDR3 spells CSAEVVADTQYF. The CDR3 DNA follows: TGCAGTGCCGAAGTAGTTGCAGATACGCAGTATTTT.

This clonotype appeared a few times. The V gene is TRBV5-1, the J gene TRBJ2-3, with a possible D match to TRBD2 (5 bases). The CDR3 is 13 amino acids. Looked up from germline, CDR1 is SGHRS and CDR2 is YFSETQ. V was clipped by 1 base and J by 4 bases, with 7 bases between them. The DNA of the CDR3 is TGCGCCAGCAGCTTGAGGGAGTCAGATACGCAGTATTTT. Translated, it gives CASSLRESDTQYF.

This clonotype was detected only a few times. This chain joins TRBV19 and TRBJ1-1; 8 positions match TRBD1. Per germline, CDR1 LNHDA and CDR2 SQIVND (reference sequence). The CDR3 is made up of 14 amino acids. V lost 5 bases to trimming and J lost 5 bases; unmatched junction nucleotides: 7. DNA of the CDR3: TGTGCCAGTAGTGTTACAGGGGGAGGAACTGAAGCTTTCTTT. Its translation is CASSVTGGGTEAFF.

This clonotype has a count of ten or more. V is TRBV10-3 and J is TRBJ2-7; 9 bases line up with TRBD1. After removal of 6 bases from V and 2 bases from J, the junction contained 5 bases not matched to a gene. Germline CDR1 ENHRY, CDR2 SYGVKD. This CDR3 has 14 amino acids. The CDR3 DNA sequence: TGTGCCATCAGGGACCGGGACAGGGCCTACGAGCAGTACTTC. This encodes CAIRDRDRAYEQYF.

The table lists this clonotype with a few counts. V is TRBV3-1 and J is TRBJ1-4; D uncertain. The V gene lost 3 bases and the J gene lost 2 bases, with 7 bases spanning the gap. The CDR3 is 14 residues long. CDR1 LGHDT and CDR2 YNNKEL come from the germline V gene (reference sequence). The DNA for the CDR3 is TGTGCCAGCAGCCACCTAGGCACTAATGAAAAACTGTTTTTT. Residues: CASSHLGTNEKLFF.

This CDR3 reads CASSLAGTGGYNEQFF. In nucleotides, the CDR3 is TGTGCCAGCAGCTTAGCCGGGACAGGGGGCTACAATGAGCAGTTCTTC. This rearrangement joins TRBV7-2 to TRBJ2-1; 11 bases are a match to TRBD1. This CDR3 contains 16 residues. Looked up from germline, CDR1 is SGHTA and CDR2 is FQGNSA. V was clipped by 0 bases and J by 3 bases; unmatched bases: 1.

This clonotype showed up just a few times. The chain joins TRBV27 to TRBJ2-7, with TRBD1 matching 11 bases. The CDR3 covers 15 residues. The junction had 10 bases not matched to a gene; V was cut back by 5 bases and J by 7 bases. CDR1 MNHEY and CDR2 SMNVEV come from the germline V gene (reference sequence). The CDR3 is CASSPRDRGGREQYF. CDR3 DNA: TGTGCCAGCAGTCCACGGGACAGGGGGGGTAGAGAGCAGTACTTC.

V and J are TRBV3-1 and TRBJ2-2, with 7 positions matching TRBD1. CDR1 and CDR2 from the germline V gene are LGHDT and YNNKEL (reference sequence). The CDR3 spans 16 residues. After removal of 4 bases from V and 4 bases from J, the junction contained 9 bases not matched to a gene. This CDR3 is CASSPDRVLGTGELFF. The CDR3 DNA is TGTGCCAGCAGCCCAGACAGGGTTTTGGGCACCGGGGAGCTGTTTTTT.

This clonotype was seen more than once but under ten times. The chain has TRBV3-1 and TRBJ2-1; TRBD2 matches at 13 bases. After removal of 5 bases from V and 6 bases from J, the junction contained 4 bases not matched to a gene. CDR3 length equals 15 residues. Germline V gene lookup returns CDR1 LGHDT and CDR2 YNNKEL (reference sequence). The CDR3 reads CASSYTSGGANEQFF. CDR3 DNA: TGTGCCAGCAGCTACACTAGCGGGGGGGCCAATGAGCAGTTCTTC.

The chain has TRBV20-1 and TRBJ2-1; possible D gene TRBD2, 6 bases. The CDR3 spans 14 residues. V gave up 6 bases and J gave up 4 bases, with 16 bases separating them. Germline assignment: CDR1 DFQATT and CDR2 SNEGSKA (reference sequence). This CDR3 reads CSAEPDYGYNEQFF. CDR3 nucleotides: TGCAGTGCCGAGCCGGACTACGGATACAATGAGCAGTTCTTC.

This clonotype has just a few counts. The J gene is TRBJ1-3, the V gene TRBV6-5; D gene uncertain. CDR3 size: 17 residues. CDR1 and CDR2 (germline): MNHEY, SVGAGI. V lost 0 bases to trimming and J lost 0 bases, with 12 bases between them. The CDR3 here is CASSYSARTISGNTIYF. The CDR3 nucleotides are TGTGCCAGCAGTTACTCAGCCCGTACCATCTCTGGAAACACCATATATTTT.

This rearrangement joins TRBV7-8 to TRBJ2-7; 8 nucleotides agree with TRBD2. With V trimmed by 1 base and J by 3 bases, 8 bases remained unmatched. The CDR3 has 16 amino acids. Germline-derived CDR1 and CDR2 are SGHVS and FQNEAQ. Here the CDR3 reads CASSLVKRGRSYEQYF. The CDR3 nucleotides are TGTGCCAGCAGCTTAGTAAAGCGGGGGCGCAGCTACGAGCAGTACTTC.

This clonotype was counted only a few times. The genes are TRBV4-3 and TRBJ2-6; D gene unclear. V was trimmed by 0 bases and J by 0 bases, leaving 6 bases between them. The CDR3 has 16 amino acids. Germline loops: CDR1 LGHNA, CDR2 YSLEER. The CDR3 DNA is TGCGCCAGCAGCCAAGATCTGCGCTCTGGGGCCAACGTCCTGACTTTC. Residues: CASSQDLRSGANVLTF.

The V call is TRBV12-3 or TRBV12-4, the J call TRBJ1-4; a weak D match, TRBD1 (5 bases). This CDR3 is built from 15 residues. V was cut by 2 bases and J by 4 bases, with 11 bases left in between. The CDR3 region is CASSLLGGVNEKLFF. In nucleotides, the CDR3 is TGTGCCAGCAGTTTACTTGGAGGGGTTAATGAAAAACTGTTTTTT.

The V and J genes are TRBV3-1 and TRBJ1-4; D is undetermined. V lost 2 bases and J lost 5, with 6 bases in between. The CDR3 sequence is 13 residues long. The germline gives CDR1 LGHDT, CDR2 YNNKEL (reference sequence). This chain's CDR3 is CASSQSRNEKLFF. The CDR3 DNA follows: TGTGCCAGCAGCCAAAGCCGGAATGAAAAACTGTTTTTT.

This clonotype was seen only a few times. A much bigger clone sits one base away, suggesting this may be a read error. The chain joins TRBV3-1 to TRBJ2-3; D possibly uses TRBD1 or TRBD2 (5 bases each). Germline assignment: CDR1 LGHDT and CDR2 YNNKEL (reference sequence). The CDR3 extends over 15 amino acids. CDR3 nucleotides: TGTGCCAGCTGCCAAGGGCAGGGACGAGCAGATACGCAGTATTTT. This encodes CASCQGQGRADTQYF.

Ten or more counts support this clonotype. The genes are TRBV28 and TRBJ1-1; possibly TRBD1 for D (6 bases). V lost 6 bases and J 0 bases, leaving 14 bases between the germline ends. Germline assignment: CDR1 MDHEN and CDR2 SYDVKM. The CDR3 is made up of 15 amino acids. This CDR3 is CASRTGPAMNTEAFF. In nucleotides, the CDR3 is TGTGCCAGCAGGACAGGTCCCGCGATGAACACTGAAGCTTTCTTT.